This is a list of T cell receptor beta chains from one sample in a study of blood T cell repertoires in COVID-19. Only in-frame clones appear in the TCRdb table, and some are missing; sequencing was by immunoSEQ multiplex PCR. The table lists approximately 180,000 clones, around 89% of them singletons. Specimen: peripheral blood. All receptors come from a man between 35 and 55 years old with active or convalescent COVID-19. Each CDR3 is given with its conserved first and last residue. Fields, in order: CDR3 protein, D gene, V gene. D genes are given only for firm matches.

CASSLSTASGENEQFF TRBD2 TRBV28
CASSIGTSGSPETQYF TRBD2 TRBV5-1
CASTPENSEQFF . TRBV28
CASSLLAGGLNEQFF TRBD2 TRBV7-9
CASALLVEKLFF . TRBV2
CASSSTGVSPLHF TRBD1 TRBV27
CASSPTSGRANEQFF TRBD2 TRBV2
CAWSVMWENEQYF . TRBV30
CASSQLGSNTGELFF . TRBV14
CASSLGGSYYGYTF . TRBV7-2
CASRPGQHNEQFF . TRBV2
CASSPRTGKVEQFF TRBD1 TRBV5-4
CASAGQGLLDEQYF TRBD1 TRBV11-1
CASSLIPTANYGYTF . TRBV7-9
CASSLASLAGGLDTQYF TRBD2 TRBV7-2
CASSSSFYEQYF . TRBV6-6
CASSLAGQSSYNEQFF TRBD1 TRBV5-1
CASSPGLAGTGELFF TRBD2 TRBV6-5
CASSSVLAGGNNEQFF TRBD2 TRBV5-1
CASSQTTDQETQYF . TRBV4-1
CASRSYNEQFF . TRBV27
CASSQFPSSDTQYF . TRBV3-1/TRBV3-2
CASSSDRASNQPQHF TRBD1 TRBV19
CASSYRVTEKLFF . TRBV6-5
CASSPRYDNQPQHF . TRBV7-2
CASSYGEGNTEAFF . TRBV6-5
CATHGTGMNTEAFF . TRBV28
CASSPRGLLLLSGNTIYF TRBD1 TRBV3-1/TRBV3-2
CASSLEAGATYTQYF TRBD2 TRBV5-1
CASTFDPGQFPIYF . TRBV5-4
CATSDPTGSDEQYF . TRBV24-1
CASSRTGGYGYTF TRBD1 TRBV19
CASGQGNTEAFF TRBD1 TRBV19
CASSARESNQPQHF . TRBV19
CASSTNLLQGLDSGNTIYF . TRBV21-1
CASSSSVSGGPQTQYF TRBD2 TRBV6-5
CAISDGLLGTEAFF . TRBV10-3
CASSQGLHRGGDEQYF . TRBV4-1
CASSSRSGAGQETQYF . TRBV6-5
CASSPAGAAYNEQFF . TRBV28
CASSLLRQTMNTEAFF . TRBV28
CASSSTGDYGYTF TRBD1 TRBV3-1/TRBV3-2
CASSLGPGGTEAFF . TRBV7-2
CAISESRDSGNTIYF . TRBV10-3
CASSLGSTGNTIYF . TRBV7-2
CATSLGGSSYEQYF TRBD2 TRBV15
CASSPNRRDSNTEAFF TRBD1 TRBV28
CASSYEGQVETQYF TRBD1 TRBV5-1
CSVEGAGGALSTDTQYF TRBD2 TRBV29-1